This TCR beta chain was documented in a study of blood T cell repertoires in COVID-19. Study at large: Researchers got acute and convalescent COVID-19 samples from the United States, Italy and Spain. Nucleic acid was either cDNA or gDNA, and it came from T cells, B-cell-depleted T cells, or PBMCs.

Original analysis: Reference gene primer amplification in the assay estimated nucleated cell counts. Assay: immunoSEQ multiplex PCR; the TCRdb copy retains only in-frame clones and omits some. Clone size and the V and J calls come from that table; the DNA yielded D and trimming. This sample has roughly 110,000 clones, with more than 70% found just once. Trimming pared 4 bases from V and 2 bases from J, leaving 13 bases between. The CDR3 consists of 14 residues. The germline V gene has CDR1 SGHRS and CDR2 YFSETQ. Sequencing input: peripheral blood. This clonotype was sampled from a man in his forties or fifties with active or convalescent COVID-19. The chain carries TRBV5-1 and TRBJ2-7; D is ambiguous. This chain's CDR3 is CASSIDSATYEQYF. In nucleotides, the CDR3 is TGCGCCAGCAGCATCGACTCTGCAACCTACGAGCAGTACTTC.